This T cell receptor (beta chain) was found in a study of control samples from healthy donors and cancer patients. Germline assignment: CDR1 LNHDA and CDR2 SQIVND (reference sequence). The germline V and J ends were trimmed by 7 bases and 0 bases, with 9 bases remaining between them. The CDR3 runs to 14 residues. Here immunoSEQ multiplex PCR was the method, and the copy in TCRdb shows in-frame clones only, minus some. The sample carries some 170,000 clones, roughly 94% recorded once. Sequencing was done on a sample of PBMCs. This clonotype was obtained from a man aged 55 to 70 with colorectal cancer. V gene TRBV19 combines with J gene TRBJ1-4; D call uncertain. CDR3 in DNA: TGTGCCAGTACCAACCCCCCAACTAATGAAAAACTGTTTTTT. It encodes CASTNPPTNEKLFF.